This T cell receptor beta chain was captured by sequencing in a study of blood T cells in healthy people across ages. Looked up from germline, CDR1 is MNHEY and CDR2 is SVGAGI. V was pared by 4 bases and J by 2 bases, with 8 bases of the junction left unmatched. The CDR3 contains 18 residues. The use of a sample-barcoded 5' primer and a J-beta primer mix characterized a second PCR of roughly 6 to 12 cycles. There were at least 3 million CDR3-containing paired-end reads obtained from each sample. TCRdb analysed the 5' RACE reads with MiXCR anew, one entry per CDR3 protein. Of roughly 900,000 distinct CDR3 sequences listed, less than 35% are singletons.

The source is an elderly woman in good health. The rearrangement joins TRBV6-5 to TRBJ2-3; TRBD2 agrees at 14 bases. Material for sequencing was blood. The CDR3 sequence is CASSSRLAGGRVTDTQYF. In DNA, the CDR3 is TGTGCCAGCAGTTCCAGACTAGCGGGGGGGCGGGTCACAGATACGCAGTATTTT.